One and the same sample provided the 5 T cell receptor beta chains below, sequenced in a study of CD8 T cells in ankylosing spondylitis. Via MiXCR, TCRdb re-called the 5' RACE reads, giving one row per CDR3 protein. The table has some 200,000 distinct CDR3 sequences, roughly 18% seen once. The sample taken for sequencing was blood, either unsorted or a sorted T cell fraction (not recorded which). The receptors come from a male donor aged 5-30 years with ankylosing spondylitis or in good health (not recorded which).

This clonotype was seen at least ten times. CDR3 residues: CASFTGDSPLHF. The DNA of the CDR3 is TGTGCCAGCTTTACTGGGGATTCACCCCTCCACTTT. The V call is TRBV6-5, the J call TRBJ1-6; D gene ambiguous. Trimming stripped 8 bases from V and 8 bases from J, with 10 bases between. CDR3 length: 12 residues. Germline CDR1 is MNHEY and CDR2 is SVGAGI.

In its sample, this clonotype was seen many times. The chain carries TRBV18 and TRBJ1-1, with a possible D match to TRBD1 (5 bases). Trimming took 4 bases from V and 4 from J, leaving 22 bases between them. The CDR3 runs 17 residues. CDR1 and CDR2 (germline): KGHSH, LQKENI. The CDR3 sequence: CASSHTGLLLDRTEAFF. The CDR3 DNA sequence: TGTGCCAGCTCACATACAGGTCTCCTCCTGGACCGCACTGAAGCTTTCTTT. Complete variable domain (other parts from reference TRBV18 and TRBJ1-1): NAGVMQNPRHLVRRRGQEARLRCSPMKGHSHVYWYRQLPEEGLKFMVYLQKENIIDESGMPKERFSAEFPKEGPSILRIQQVVRGDSAAYFCASSHTGLLLDRTEAFFGQGTRLTVV.

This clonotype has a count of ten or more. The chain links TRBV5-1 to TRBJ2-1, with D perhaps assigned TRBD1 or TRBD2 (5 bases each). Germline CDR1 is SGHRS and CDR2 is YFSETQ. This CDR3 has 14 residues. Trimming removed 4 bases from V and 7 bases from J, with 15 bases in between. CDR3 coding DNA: TGCGCCAGCAGCACCGGGACGGAAATTAATGAGCAGTTCTTC. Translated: CASSTGTEINEQFF.

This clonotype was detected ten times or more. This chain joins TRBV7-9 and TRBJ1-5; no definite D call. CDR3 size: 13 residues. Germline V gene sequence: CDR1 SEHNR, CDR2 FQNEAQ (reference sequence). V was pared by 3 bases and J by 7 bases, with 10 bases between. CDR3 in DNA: TGTGCCAGCAGCTTCGGAGGAATCCAGCCCCAGCATTTT. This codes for CASSFGGIQPQHF.

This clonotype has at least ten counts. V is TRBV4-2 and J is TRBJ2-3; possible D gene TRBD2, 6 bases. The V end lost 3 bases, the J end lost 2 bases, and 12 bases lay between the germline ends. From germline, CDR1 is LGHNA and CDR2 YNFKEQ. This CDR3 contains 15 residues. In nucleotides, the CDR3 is TGTGCCAGCAGCCACGGGACGGGAGACACAGATACGCAGTATTTT. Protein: CASSHGTGDTDTQYF.